This T cell receptor (beta chain) was retrieved from a study of T cell responses to AZD1222 COVID-19 vaccine. General observations from the study: Vaccine-related CD4 TCRs covered spike, predominating at 160-218 and 743-854. Clonal diversity may have been underestimated in mostly white British donors.

Researchers grouped second doses given at about 4 or about 12 weeks into one pool. Measured with immunoSEQ multiplex PCR; TCRdb has only the in-frame clones, and not every one. The sample has 200,000 or so clones; approximately 94% are singletons. With respect to this clone: The antigen is not known. Other nucleotide sequences in the sample specify the same CDR3.

The germline CDR1 and CDR2 sequences are LGHDT and YNNKEL (reference sequence). The CDR3 has 11 amino acids. Trimming shortened V by 0 bases and J by 7 bases, and 3 bases separated the two germline ends. The rearrangement uses TRBV3-1 (or the pseudogene TRBV3-2) and TRBJ1-2, with no clear D. The source is an adult who received the AZD1222 COVID-19 vaccine. The material was peripheral blood, obtained 28 days after the second AZD1222 dose. The CDR3 region has the DNA TGTGCCAGCAGCCAAGAGCTTGGCTACACCTTC. This encodes CASSQELGYTF.